The entry that follows covers one TCR beta chain sequence. Some clones are missing from TCRdb's copy, which holds only in-frame ones; the method was immunoSEQ multiplex PCR. The sample has 120,000 or so clones, around 92% seen once. This specimen comes from a study of T cell responses to AZD1222 COVID-19 vaccine. The CDR3 has 14 amino acids. Germline V gene data show CDR1 as MGHDK and CDR2 as SYGVNS. Between the trimmed V and J ends, which lost 5 bases and 4 bases, there was a span of 12 bases. The V call is TRBV25-1, the J call TRBJ2-1, with D hard to call. This TCR was sampled from an adult in good health. Here the sequenced sample was peripheral blood, taken on day 0 of AZD1222 vaccination. CDR3 residues: CASSFGGLYNEQFF. DNA for the CDR3: TGTGCCAGCAGTTTTGGCGGTTTGTACAATGAGCAGTTCTTC.